A selection of T cell receptor beta chains follows, all from one sample in a study of cytomegalovirus exposure and HLA in healthy donors. Clones were read by immunoSEQ multiplex PCR, and TCRdb kept only the in-frame ones, dropping some. In the table there are some 180,000 clones, more than 75% of which are singletons. The source material was PBMCs. The receptor source for this set is a girl in the first two years of life in good health and CMV-seronegative. Each CDR3 is given with its conserved first and last residue. Fields, in order: D gene, J gene, V gene, CDR3 protein, CDR3 DNA. D genes are given only for firm matches.

d_gene: -
j_gene: TRBJ1-2
v_gene: TRBV15
CDR3aa: CATSRAYYGYTF
CDR3nt: TGTGCCACCAGCAGAGCCTACTATGGCTACACCTTC

d_gene: TRBD1
j_gene: TRBJ2-5
v_gene: TRBV5-4
CDR3aa: CASSTGGADDTKTQYF
CDR3nt: TGTGCCAGCAGCACAGGGGGCGCCGACGACACGAAGACCCAGTACTTC

d_gene: TRBD1
j_gene: TRBJ1-5
v_gene: TRBV19
CDR3aa: CASSKRTGANTAYSNQPQHF
CDR3nt: TGTGCCAGTAGTAAAAGGACAGGGGCCAACACCGCTTATAGCAATCAGCCCCAGCATTTT

d_gene: TRBD1
j_gene: TRBJ1-1
v_gene: TRBV6-5
CDR3aa: CASSYSTGGPEAFF
CDR3nt: TGTGCCAGCAGTTACTCCACAGGGGGCCCTGAAGCTTTCTTT

d_gene: -
j_gene: TRBJ1-6
v_gene: TRBV19
CDR3aa: CASSKTGTNSPLHF
CDR3nt: TGTGCCAGTAGTAAAACCGGGACAAATTCACCCCTCCACTTT

d_gene: TRBD2
j_gene: TRBJ2-3
v_gene: TRBV19
CDR3aa: CASSGRGARTDTQYF
CDR3nt: TGTGCCAGTAGTGGGCGGGGGGCTCGCACAGATACGCAGTATTTT

d_gene: -
j_gene: TRBJ1-4
v_gene: TRBV19
CDR3aa: CASSITGSTTNEKLFF
CDR3nt: TGTGCCAGTAGTATTACGGGAAGTACAACTAATGAAAAACTGTTTTTT

d_gene: TRBD1
j_gene: TRBJ1-2
v_gene: TRBV5-6
CDR3aa: CASRSTGGHYGYTF
CDR3nt: TGTGCCAGCAGGTCGACAGGGGGCCACTATGGCTACACCTTC

d_gene: TRBD2
j_gene: TRBJ2-1
v_gene: TRBV6-1
CDR3aa: CASSGRLGTSGGAFYNEQFF
CDR3nt: TGTGCCAGCAGTGGACGACTGGGGACTAGCGGGGGGGCTTTTTACAATGAGCAGTTCTTC

d_gene: -
j_gene: TRBJ1-6
v_gene: TRBV6-1
CDR3aa: CASSVEGLWDNSPLHF
CDR3nt: TGTGCCAGCAGTGTCGAGGGCCTCTGGGATAATTCACCCCTCCACTTT

d_gene: TRBD2
j_gene: TRBJ2-3
v_gene: TRBV6-1
CDR3aa: CASSDFRRAGGGLDTQYF
CDR3nt: TGTGCCAGCAGTGATTTTCGGCGGGCGGGAGGGGGTCTAGATACGCAGTATTTT

d_gene: -
j_gene: TRBJ2-7
v_gene: TRBV27
CDR3aa: CASSFQGGDLTYEQYF
CDR3nt: TGTGCCAGCAGTTTTCAAGGGGGGGACCTAACCTACGAGCAGTACTTC